This TCR beta chain was sequenced during a study of blood T cell repertoires in COVID-19. Overall study context: Researchers got acute and convalescent COVID-19 samples from the United States, Italy and Spain. In each case, the material was cDNA or gDNA derived from T cells, B-cell-depleted T cells, or PBMCs.

In germline, CDR1 is KGHSH, CDR2 LQKENI. This CDR3 is built from 13 residues. Trimming stripped 1 base from V and 5 bases from J, with 6 bases between. In its sample, this clone was seen a few times. In the source study's methods: Counts of nucleated cells, estimated from reference gene primer amplification, were obtained. Clones were read by immunoSEQ multiplex PCR, and TCRdb kept only the in-frame ones, dropping some. V and J calls and clone size are given by that table; D and trimming were obtained from the DNA. This sample has around 140,000 clones; about 70% occur once, and the top ten carry approximately 2%.

The chain couples TRBV18 to TRBJ1-5; no definite D call. The sample was peripheral blood. This sequence was found in a woman aged 70-85 years with acute or convalescent COVID-19. CDR3 loop: CASSPLSDQPQHF. In nucleotides, the CDR3 is TGTGCCAGCTCACCACTGTCGGATCAGCCCCAGCATTTT.